This record concerns one T cell receptor beta chain sequence. Its binding antigen is unknown. There are no base qualities to consult, and no much larger clone falls within one base. This entry belongs to a study of blood T cell repertoires in COVID-19 (TCRdb year 2020). General notes on the study: Samples from collaborators originated in the United States, Italy and Spain and spanned both the acute and convalescent phases of COVID-19. Samples were obtained from the ongoing ImmuneRACE study (first 160 participants) and from 1,254 subjects provided by 6 global collaborators. A freely available public database, intended as a resource for researchers studying the immune response to SARS-CoV-2, is where the repertoires were released. A de-identified subject ID, COVID-19 status, age in years and sex were almost always included in the sample metadata. Subjects who had been exposed to COVID-19, were actively infected with it, or had recovered from it provided the deeply sampled blood TCRbeta repertoires that made up the dataset. The material from the prospective study consisted of cDNA or gDNA derived from T cells, B-cell-depleted T cells, or PBMCs. Where available, HLA class I and class II types were taken from metadata supplied by the sample provider and were not determined by assay-based typing. What the work shows at the level of the full study, not this receptor alone: How much clinical and demographic metadata was included differed by source and by participant, and the metadata was provided uncurated.

TCRbeta CDR3 regions were amplified from genomic DNA by means of the immunoSEQ Assay, a bias-controlled multiplex PCR. Concerning the study's data processing: The number of nucleated cells in each sample was estimated from the amplification of reference gene primers within the assay. To quantify the absolute abundance of each unique TCRbeta CDR3 rearrangement, sequence reads were collapsed and filtered. Productive Simpson clonality was computed per sample as the square root of Simpson's diversity index over productive rearrangements. Entries here come from immuneACCESS through TCRdb and include only in-frame sequences with V and J called. Some clones fail to appear in such tables; in the studies checked, an unresolved V gene covers under half of the shortfall, and the cause of the remainder is unknown. From that table come the V and J calls and clone size; the DNA was used to work out D and trimming. The sample table holds roughly 380,000 clones, of which about 88% were seen once. Approximately 3% of the sample rests with the top ten.

Participants in the prospective study were enrolled through a virtual design, were aged 18 to 89 years, and lived in about 25 United States geographic areas. To assign participants to cohorts, the prospective study relied on clinical history that participants themselves reported in a screening survey and a study questionnaire. ImmuneRACE Cohort 3 recovered participants were defined by two consecutive negative NP/OP PCR tests, healthcare professional clearance, or symptom resolution. In the prospective study, mobile phlebotomists collected whole blood, serum and a nasopharyngeal or oropharyngeal swab from each participant. Prospective study participants could optionally give additional blood draws and questionnaires over an approximately two-month period. Prospective study blood samples were shipped either frozen or at room temperature before DNA extraction. The CDR3 starts with the cysteine, ends with the phenylalanine, and has 13 residues. The only DNA kept is the CDR3, 39 bases in frame from the first base. From V the trimming removes 5 bases and from J it removes 9 bases, while the gene matches leave 10 bases of the junction unaccounted for. CDR1 and CDR2, looked up from the germline V gene, are MNHEY and SVGEGT.

This TCR came from a woman younger than 45 who had recovered from COVID-19. Material: PBMCs or T cells enriched from blood (not recorded which). This receptor chain uses TRBV6-2 or TRBV6-3 and TRBJ2-7, with TRBD2 identical over 7 junction bases. The CDR3 loop reads CASSTGLRGLQYF. The sequenced DNA is TGTGCCAGCAGTACGGGACTAAGAGGACTGCAGTACTTC.